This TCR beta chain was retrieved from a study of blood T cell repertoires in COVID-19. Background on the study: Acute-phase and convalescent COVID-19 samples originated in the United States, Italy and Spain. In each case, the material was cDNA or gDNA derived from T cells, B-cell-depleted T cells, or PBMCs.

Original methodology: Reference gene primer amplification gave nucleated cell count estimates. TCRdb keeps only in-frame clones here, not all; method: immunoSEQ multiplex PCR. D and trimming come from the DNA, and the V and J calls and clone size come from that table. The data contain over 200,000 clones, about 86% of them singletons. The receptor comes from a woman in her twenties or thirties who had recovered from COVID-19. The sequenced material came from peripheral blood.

The DNA of the CDR3 is TGTGCCAGCAGTTTACGGGAGGGCGGGGAGCTGTTTTTT. This codes for CASSLREGGELFF. V is TRBV12-3 or TRBV12-4 and J is TRBJ2-2; 8 bases agree with TRBD2. The CDR3 runs to 13 residues. The ends lost 2 bases at V and 7 bases at J; junction bases unmatched: 0.